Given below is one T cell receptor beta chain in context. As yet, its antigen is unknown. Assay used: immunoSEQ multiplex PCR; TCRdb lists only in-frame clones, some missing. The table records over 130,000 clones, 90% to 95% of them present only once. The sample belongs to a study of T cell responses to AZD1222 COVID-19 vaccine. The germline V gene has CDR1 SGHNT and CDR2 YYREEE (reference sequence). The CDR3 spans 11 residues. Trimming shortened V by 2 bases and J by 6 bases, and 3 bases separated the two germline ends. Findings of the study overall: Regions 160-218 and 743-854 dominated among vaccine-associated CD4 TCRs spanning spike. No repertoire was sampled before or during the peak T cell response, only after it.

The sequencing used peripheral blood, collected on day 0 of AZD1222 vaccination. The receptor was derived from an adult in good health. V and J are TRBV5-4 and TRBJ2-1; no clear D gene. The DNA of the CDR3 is TGTGCCAGCAGCTTTGGCAATGAGCAGTTCTTC. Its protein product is CASSFGNEQFF.